Shown below are 10 T cell receptor beta chains from a single sample sequenced in a study of T cells in narcolepsy. Libraries were prepared by immunoSEQ multiplex PCR; TCRdb keeps only in-frame clonotypes and omits some of them. The sample consists of 20,000 to 25,000 clones, around 85% of them appearing once. Sequencing input: CD45RA- memory CD4+ T cells from PBMCs. These receptors all come from a human donor with narcolepsy.

This chain joins TRBV11-3 and TRBJ2-1; tentatively, D is TRBD2 (6 bases). CDR1 and CDR2 from the germline V gene are SGHNT and YENEEA. The CDR3 covers 14 residues. With 4 bases removed from V and 10 bases from J, the gap between germline ends came to 17 bases. The CDR3 loop reads CASSSRVHSGEQFF. The CDR3 bases are TGTGCCAGCAGCTCCCGCGTGCATAGCGGCGAGCAGTTCTTC.

V is TRBV5-1 and J is TRBJ2-7, with TRBD1 matching 7 bases. The CDR3 sequence is 15 residues long. The V segment lost 0 bases and the J segment 5 bases; nucleotides outside the gene matches: 8. CDR1 is SGHRS, CDR2 YFSETQ, per germline. In DNA form, the CDR3 reads TGCGCCAGCAGCTTGGAGGGCGACAGGGTCGACGAGCAGTACTTC. It is translated as CASSLEGDRVDEQYF.

The count of this clone is one. The chain joins TRBV11-2 to TRBJ2-1; 13 bases agree with TRBD2. The CDR3 is 19 amino acids. V was clipped by 2 bases and J by 4 bases; unmatched bases: 11. In germline, CDR1 is SGHAT, CDR2 FQNNGV. CDR3 sequence reads: CASSLRTSGSMRVYNEQFF. The CDR3 DNA reads as TGTGCCAGCAGCTTAAGGACTAGCGGGAGTATGAGGGTTTACAATGAGCAGTTCTTC.

The chain recombines TRBV19 with TRBJ2-2, with 12 bases lining up with TRBD2. The CDR3 contains 15 residues. The V and J ends lost 5 bases and 5 bases, in that order; junction bases with no gene match: 3. Germline CDR1 reads LNHDA; CDR2 reads SQIVND (reference sequence). In DNA form, the CDR3 reads TGTGCCAGTAGTCCTCTAGCGGGAGGGACCGGGGAGCTGTTTTTT. Encoded protein: CASSPLAGGTGELFF.

The chain recombines TRBV5-1 with TRBJ1-2; D is uncertain. Germline CDR1 reads SGHRS; CDR2 reads YFSETQ. Trimming left V 3 bases short and J 5 bases short, with 14 bases between. The CDR3 runs 14 residues. For the CDR3, the DNA is TGCGCCAGCAGCTCGCTCGATAACATATATGGCTACACCTTC. Its translation: CASSSLDNIYGYTF.

This chain joins TRBV5-6 and TRBJ1-5; tentative D call: TRBD1 (5 bases). CDR1 and CDR2 from the germline V gene are SGHDT and YYEEEE. This CDR3 contains 14 residues. V was clipped by 3 bases and J by 7 bases, with 14 bases between them. CDR3 sequence: CASSSSGLGQPQHF. The CDR3, as DNA: TGTGCCAGCAGCTCATCAGGGCTCGGGCAGCCCCAGCATTTT.

V is TRBV19 and J is TRBJ1-1; 8 bases are shared with TRBD1. Germline V lookup: CDR1 LNHDA, CDR2 SQIVND (reference sequence). This CDR3 is 13 amino acids long. V gave up 5 bases and J gave up 4 bases; unmatched junction bases: 3. The CDR3, as DNA: TGTGCCAGTAGTGGACAGGGAGGCACTGAAGCTTTCTTT. Residues: CASSGQGGTEAFF.

The CDR3 protein is CASTRGSEDTQYF. The CDR3 DNA follows: TGTGCCAGCACTCGTGGTAGCGAGGATACGCAGTATTTT. The V gene is TRBV2, the J gene TRBJ2-3; the D gene is possibly TRBD2 (5 bases). Germline CDR1 reads SNHLY; CDR2 reads FYNNEI. The CDR3 is 13 residues long. Trimming cost V 7 bases and J 6 bases, with 14 bases left between them. The full variable domain, its missing parts supplied by reference TRBV2 and TRBJ2-3, is EPEVTQTPSHQVTQMGQEVILRCVPISNHLYFYWYRQILGQKVEFLVSFYNNEISEKSEIFDDQFSVERPDGSNFTLKIRSTKLEDSAMYFCASTRGSEDTQYFGPGTRLTVL.

The chain carries TRBV6-1 and TRBJ2-5; 9 positions agree with TRBD1. The CDR3 contains 13 residues. Looked up from germline, CDR1 is MNHNS and CDR2 is SASEGT. V lost 6 bases to trimming and J lost 11 bases; unmatched junction nucleotides: 10. The CDR3 sequence is CASRGQGLGEQYF. The CDR3 DNA is TGTGCCAGCAGAGGACAGGGGTTAGGGGAGCAGTACTTC.

In its sample, this clone was seen a few times. The CDR3 bases are TGTGCCATCAGTGCTCAGATTAATGAAAAACTGTTTTTT. It encodes CAISAQINEKLFF. The chain couples TRBV10-3 to TRBJ1-4; D unclear. The CDR3 covers 13 residues. V was cut by 4 bases and J by 4 bases, with 7 bases left in between. Germline values: CDR1 ENHRY, CDR2 SYGVKD.